This T cell receptor beta chain was identified during a study of blood T cell repertoires in COVID-19. Looking at the study overall: PBMCs, B-cell-depleted T cells, or T cells were the source of the cDNA or gDNA that made up the material.

In the original analysis: Scientists estimated how many nucleated cells there were by amplifying reference gene primers. Sequencing was performed with immunoSEQ multiplex PCR; in TCRdb, only in-frame clones are kept and a portion is missing. The V and J calls and clone size come from that table; D and trimming were worked out from the DNA. The sample yields 250,000 to 300,000 clones, over 80% seen once. Germline V lookup: CDR1 SGHDT, CDR2 YYEEEE. The CDR3 runs 18 residues. The V end lost 3 bases, the J end lost 3 bases, and 24 bases lay between the germline ends. This sequence joins TRBV5-6 and TRBJ1-1; TRBD1 is a possible D gene (5 bases). The sequence came from a man between 60 and 75 years old who had recovered from COVID-19. Input material: peripheral blood. The CDR3 sequence: CASSSTRQGLKSYTEAFF. The CDR3, as DNA: TGTGCCAGCAGCTCGACACGGCAGGGTTTGAAGTCCTACACTGAAGCTTTCTTT.